A selection of T cell receptor beta chains follows, all from one sample in a study of CD4+ T cells in melanoma. The data were produced by immunoSEQ multiplex PCR, yet TCRdb's version contains in-frame clones alone and is incomplete. The data show 15,000 to 20,000 clones, approximately 81% seen once. Sequenced sample: cells from a culture (not recorded whether cultured in vitro). Receptors were obtained from a human donor with melanoma. The CDR3 runs from the conserved cysteine through the conserved F or W. D genes are given only for firm matches. Size is omitted from some rows. Given values are once, few, many or a class for expanded clones.

J,D,V,size,DNA,CDR3
TRBJ1-6,NA,TRBV5-1,few,TGCGCCAGCAGCTTGGGTCCTCGGGGAAATTCACCCCTCCACTTT,CASSLGPRGNSPLHF
TRBJ2-7,NA,TRBV27,NA,TGTGCCAGCAGTCCCCAGTGGGGCCAGGGGTACTACGAGCAGTACTTC,CASSPQWGQGYYEQYF
TRBJ2-2,NA,TRBV30,NA,TGTGCCTGGAGTGGCCTGGTCCGCGAGATGCCCGGGGCCAACACCGGGGAGCTGTTTTTT,CAWSGLVREMPGANTGELFF
TRBJ1-4,NA,TRBV5-6,NA,TGTGCCAGCAGCTTGGTGGGGGCTAGGGAAAAACTGTTTTTT,CASSLVGAREKLFF
TRBJ1-6,NA,TRBV9,NA,TGTGCCAGCAGCTTAGAGGGGGGATCGGGATCACCCCTCCACTTT,CASSLEGGSGSPLHF
TRBJ1-5,NA,TRBV19,once,TGTGCCAGTAGTGCCCGAAACAGGGACGGGCAGCCCCAGCATTTT,CASSARNRDGQPQHF
TRBJ2-3,TRBD1,TRBV15,NA,TGTGCCACCAGCAAACCGGGACAGGGTTTGGCAGATACGCAGTATTTT,CATSKPGQGLADTQYF
TRBJ1-2,NA,TRBV20-1,NA,TGCAGGGTCAGGGGACCAACGGGCTACACCTTC,CRVRGPTGYTF
TRBJ1-1,NA,TRBV29-1,NA,TGCAGCGTTAACGACAGATTGAACACTGAAGCTTTCTTT,CSVNDRLNTEAFF
TRBJ2-7,NA,TRBV7-9,NA,TGTGCCAGCAGCTTAGAACGGGTGGACCCCCGTCAGTACTTC,CASSLERVDPRQYF